The next 22 T cell receptor beta chains were all read from a single sample in a study of T-cell memory formation after mild COVID-19. TCRdb reanalysed the 5' RACE reads using MiXCR and keeps one entry per CDR3 protein. The table lists approximately 560,000 distinct CDR3 sequences, 15% to 20% of them singletons. The sample consisted of PBMCs or a T cell subset sorted from them (not recorded which). Receptor source: an adult woman who had mild COVID-19 (a few samples of this study predate the infection). Cell type and time point are not known.

The table lists this clonotype with a few counts. The chain employs TRBV4-2 and TRBJ2-3; TRBD2 aligns across 7 bases. The V gene's germline CDR1 is LGHNA and CDR2 YNFKEQ. The ends lost 1 base at V and 2 bases at J; junction bases unmatched: 3. The CDR3 consists of 15 residues. The CDR3 is CASSQVSGTTDTQYF. The CDR3 nucleotides read TGTGCCAGCAGCCAAGTGAGCGGGACCACAGATACGCAGTATTTT.

This clonotype has more than one count but fewer than ten. The chain carries TRBV18 and TRBJ1-4; possible D gene TRBD1, 5 bases. Trimming removed 2 bases from V and 0 bases from J, with 7 bases in between. Germline V gene sequence: CDR1 KGHSH, CDR2 LQKENI. The CDR3 length is 15 residues. The CDR3 nucleotides read TGTGCCAGCTCACCAAGGGACTCAACTAATGAAAAACTGTTTTTT. This encodes CASSPRDSTNEKLFF.

The CDR3 region is CSVRSGSPYEQYF. In DNA, the CDR3 is TGCAGCGTTAGGAGCGGGAGTCCCTACGAGCAGTACTTC. This chain links TRBV29-1 with TRBJ2-7; 8 nucleotides agree with TRBD2. The V gene end was trimmed by 5 bases and the J gene end by 2 bases; junction bases not matched to a gene: 5. The germline CDR1 and CDR2 sequences are SQVTM and ANQGSEA. The CDR3 spans 13 residues.

In its sample, this clonotype was seen a few times. V usage is TRBV20-1 and J usage is TRBJ2-5; 7 nucleotides line up with TRBD1. The CDR3 consists of 14 residues. Per the germline V gene, CDR1 is DFQATT and CDR2 is SNEGSKA (reference sequence). The V and J ends lost 6 bases and 2 bases, in that order; junction bases with no gene match: 9. The CDR3 coding sequence is TGCAGTGCCCGACAGGGCCGCCATCAAGAGACCCAGTACTTC. Translation gives CSARQGRHQETQYF.

The chain carries TRBV15 and TRBJ2-4, with a weak D call TRBD1 (6 bases). Germline lookup yields CDR1 LNHNV and CDR2 YYDKDF (reference sequence). V shed 0 bases and J shed 2 bases, with 11 bases lying between them. This CDR3 spans 16 amino acids. DNA of the CDR3: TGTGCCACCAGCAGAGAGGGGGCCCTGACCAAAAACATTCAGTACTTC. Amino acid sequence: CATSREGALTKNIQYF.

In this sample, this clonotype turned up a few times. The chain has TRBV4-1 and TRBJ2-3; D may match TRBD1 or TRBD2 (5 bases each). The length of the CDR3 is 16 residues. CDR1 is MGHRA, CDR2 YSYEKL, per germline. Trimming shortened V by 6 bases and J by 2 bases, and 18 bases separated the two germline ends. CDR3 nucleotide sequence: TGCGCCAGCAGGCACGTAGAGGGGAAAGTCACAGATACGCAGTATTTT. Encoded protein: CASRHVEGKVTDTQYF.

V is TRBV10-3 and J is TRBJ1-2, with 7 bases that match TRBD1. The J segment lost 1 base and the V segment lost 2 bases, leaving 4 bases of the junction unmatched. The germline V gene has CDR1 ENHRY and CDR2 SYGVKD. This CDR3 contains 15 residues. DNA for the CDR3: TGTGCCATCAGTGAGCCGGACAGGCTTAACTATGGCTACACCTTC. It codes for CAISEPDRLNYGYTF.

V and J are TRBV25-1 and TRBJ2-5; D is perhaps TRBD1 (7 bases). Germline assignment: CDR1 MGHDK and CDR2 SYGVNS. Trimming took off 3 bases at V and 4 bases at J, with 12 bases between the two ends. This CDR3 is built from 14 residues. CDR3 DNA sequence: TGTGCCAGCAGTGATCCAGGGGGGTCAGAGACCCAGTACTTC. Translation gives CASSDPGGSETQYF.

V is TRBV7-9 and J is TRBJ2-1; 8 nucleotides align to TRBD2. Unmatched junction bases numbered 6, after V lost 1 base and J lost 10 bases. The CDR3 totals 14 residues. CDR1 is SEHNR and CDR2 is FQNEAQ in the germline V gene (reference sequence). Here the CDR3 DNA reads TGTGCCAGCAGCTTAGTTGAAGCGGGAGAAGAGCAGTTCTTC. It yields the protein CASSLVEAGEEQFF.

The gene calls are TRBV9 and TRBJ2-2, with 9 bases aligning to TRBD1. This CDR3 is 12 amino acids long. CDR1 and CDR2 (germline): SGDLS, YYNGEE. V lost 7 bases, J lost 6 bases, and 1 base stayed unmatched. The CDR3 spells CASRQGAGELFF. Here the CDR3 DNA reads TGTGCCAGCCGACAGGGGGCCGGGGAGCTGTTTTTT.

Here the CDR3 DNA reads TGTGCCAGCAGTTTCAACGGACAGACCCTCTCTGGAAACACCATATATTTT. It specifies CASSFNGQTLSGNTIYF. The chain has TRBV12-3 or TRBV12-4 and TRBJ1-3; TRBD1 might be the D (6 bases). CDR3 length: 17 amino acids. Trimming shortened V by 3 bases and J by 0 bases, and 15 bases separated the two germline ends.

The chain is built from TRBV12-3 or TRBV12-4 and TRBJ2-5, with 10 bases lining up with TRBD2. This CDR3 contains 14 residues. V shed 6 bases and J 3 bases; nucleotides not matched to a gene: 4. CDR3 sequence (DNA): TGTGCCAGCAGGCCGGGACTAGCGAAAGAGACCCAGTACTTC. Encoded protein: CASRPGLAKETQYF.

This chain joins TRBV20-1 and TRBJ1-2, with a tentative D call TRBD1 (6 bases). The V gene's germline CDR1 is DFQATT and CDR2 SNEGSKA (reference sequence). The CDR3 length is 14 residues. The V end lost 4 bases, the J end lost 2 bases, and 14 bases lay between the germline ends. The CDR3 nucleotides are TGCAGTGCTATCCTTCCGACAGGAAACTATGGCTACACCTTC. Encoded protein: CSAILPTGNYGYTF.

This chain joins TRBV7-8 and TRBJ1-2, with a tentative D call TRBD1 (6 bases). The CDR3 sequence is 15 residues long. V was trimmed by 2 bases and J by 6 bases, leaving 16 bases between them. Germline V gene data show CDR1 as SGHVS and CDR2 as FQNEAQ. CDR3 residues: CASSLILGGDHGYTF. The CDR3, as DNA: TGTGCCAGCAGCTTAATTTTAGGGGGGGATCATGGCTACACCTTC. The entire variable domain, with the rest obtained from reference TRBV7-8 and TRBJ1-2, is as follows: GAGVSQSPRYKVAKRGQDVALRCDPISGHVSLFWYQQALGQGPEFLTYFQNEAQLDKSGLPSDRFFAERPEGSVSTLKIQRTQQEDSAVYLCASSLILGGDHGYTFGSGTRLTVV.

In this sample, this clonotype turned up a few times. This chain joins TRBV29-1 and TRBJ2-1, with D hard to call. The V gene's germline CDR1 is SQVTM and CDR2 ANQGSEA. Trimming shortened V by 1 base and J by 0 bases, and 10 bases separated the two germline ends. The CDR3 sequence is 15 residues long. The CDR3 DNA reads TGCAGCGTTGAAGTTGGCAGATACTCCTACAATGAGCAGTTCTTC. It specifies CSVEVGRYSYNEQFF.

The J gene is TRBJ2-1, the V gene TRBV5-6; tentatively, D is TRBD2 (6 bases). The CDR3 spans 12 residues. The ends were cut back, 4 bases at V and 15 bases at J, with 17 bases in the middle. Germline V CDR1 and CDR2: SGHDT, YYEEEE. The CDR3 region is CASSSGRSSWFF. The CDR3 region has the DNA TGTGCCAGCAGCAGTGGGAGGTCCAGTTGGTTCTTC.

The J gene is TRBJ1-1, the V gene TRBV24-1; D might be TRBD1 (6 bases). This CDR3 comprises 16 residues. Trimming took off 0 bases at V and 1 base at J, with 11 bases between the two ends. CDR1 and CDR2 from the germline V gene are KGHDR and SFDVKD. The CDR3 DNA reads TGTGCCACCAGTGATTTGTCAGGGGATAGGAACACTGAAGCTTTCTTT. Its translation: CATSDLSGDRNTEAFF.

V gene TRBV6-1 combines with J gene TRBJ2-5, with unresolved D. Trimming removed 8 bases at V and 5 bases at J, with 15 bases between. Germline V gene data show CDR1 as MNHNS and CDR2 as SASEGT. This CDR3 is built from 13 residues. CDR3 DNA sequence: TGTGCCAGCTCAAAGGTAGCTAGGGAGACCCAGTACTTC. Its translation is CASSKVARETQYF.

The chain has TRBV12-3 or TRBV12-4 and TRBJ1-1; possibly TRBD1 for D (6 bases). This CDR3 has 12 amino acids. V dropped 8 bases and J dropped 8 bases, with 15 bases sitting between them. Here the CDR3 reads CASRRTALEAFF. For the CDR3, the DNA is TGTGCCAGCCGTAGGACAGCCCTAGAAGCTTTCTTT.

This chain uses TRBV5-5 with TRBJ2-5; maybe TRBD2 (6 bases). CDR1 is SGHKS, CDR2 YYEKEE, per germline (reference sequence). The CDR3 runs to 15 residues. V was shortened by 4 bases and J by 5 bases, with 18 bases between the two germline ends. DNA for the CDR3: TGTGCCAGCAGCGCGACGACGCGGGGCTGGGAGACCCAGTACTTC. Translated, it gives CASSATTRGWETQYF.

The rearrangement joins TRBV7-9 to TRBJ2-5; D possibly corresponds to TRBD1 (6 bases). V dropped 5 bases and J dropped 1 base, with 17 bases sitting between them. From germline, CDR1 is SEHNR and CDR2 FQNEAQ (reference sequence). The CDR3 is 16 amino acids. The CDR3 is CASSPPQGSSQETQYF. The DNA of the CDR3 is TGTGCCAGCAGCCCCCCCCAGGGGAGTAGCCAAGAGACCCAGTACTTC. Supplemented by reference TRBV7-9 and TRBJ2-5, the full variable domain reads DTGVSQNPRHKITKRGQNVTFRCDPISEHNRLYWYRQTLGQGPEFLTYFQNEAQLEKSRLLSDRFSAERPKGSFSTLEIQRTEQGDSAMYLCASSPPQGSSQETQYFGPGTRLLVL.

The gene calls are TRBV16 and TRBJ2-7, with TRBD2 as a possible D gene (6 bases). Germline V gives CDR1 KGHSY, CDR2 FQNENV. The V end was cut by 8 bases, the J end by 4 bases, with 12 bases between. The CDR3 is 12 residues long. The CDR3 sequence is CASARGTYEQYF. DNA for the CDR3: TGTGCCAGCGCTAGAGGGACTTACGAGCAGTACTTC.